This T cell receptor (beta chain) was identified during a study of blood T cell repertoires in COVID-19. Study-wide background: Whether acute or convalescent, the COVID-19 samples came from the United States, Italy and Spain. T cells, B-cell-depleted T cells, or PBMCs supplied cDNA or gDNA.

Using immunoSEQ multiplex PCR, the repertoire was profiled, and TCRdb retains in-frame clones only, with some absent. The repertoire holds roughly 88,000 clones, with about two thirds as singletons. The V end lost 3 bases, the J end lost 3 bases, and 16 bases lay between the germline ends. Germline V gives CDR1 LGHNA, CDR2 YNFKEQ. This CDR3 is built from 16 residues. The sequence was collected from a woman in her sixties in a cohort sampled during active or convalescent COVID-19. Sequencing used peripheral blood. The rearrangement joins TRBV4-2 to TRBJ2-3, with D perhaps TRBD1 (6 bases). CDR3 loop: CASSHEPGQRTDTQYF. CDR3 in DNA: TGTGCCAGCAGCCACGAACCGGGACAAAGGACAGATACGCAGTATTTT.